Sequencing of this TCR beta chain was carried out in a study of human T cells and chemical hapten exposure. General study results and limits: Expanded TCR sets contained significantly more large CDR3 similarity clusters than controls.

TCRdb analysed the RACE reads with MiXCR anew, one entry per CDR3 protein. The sample holds about 85,000 distinct CDR3 sequences, about 8% seen once. Notes on this clonotype: Its antigen is still unknown.

Sample time point: pre-sensitization, week 0. Described treatment: therapeutic diphenylcyclopropenone sensitization with weekly scalp DPC. The donor pool consisted of alopecia patients aged 18 to 70 years, considered suitable for DPC. V was trimmed by 1 base and J by 0 bases, leaving 4 bases between them. The germline V gene encodes CDR1 LGHDT and CDR2 YNNKEL (reference sequence). CDR3 length: 15 residues. The starting material was whole blood, obtained in connection with sensitization to the hapten diphenylcyclopropenone (DPC). This chain links TRBV3-1 with TRBJ2-6; unclear D gene. The receptor was derived from a middle-aged man with alopecia areata. Some clones in this sample may be carry-over from other donors' samples. CDR3 DNA: TGTGCCAGCAGCCAAGCGCTCTCTGGGGCCAACGTCCTGACTTTC. It encodes CASSQALSGANVLTF.